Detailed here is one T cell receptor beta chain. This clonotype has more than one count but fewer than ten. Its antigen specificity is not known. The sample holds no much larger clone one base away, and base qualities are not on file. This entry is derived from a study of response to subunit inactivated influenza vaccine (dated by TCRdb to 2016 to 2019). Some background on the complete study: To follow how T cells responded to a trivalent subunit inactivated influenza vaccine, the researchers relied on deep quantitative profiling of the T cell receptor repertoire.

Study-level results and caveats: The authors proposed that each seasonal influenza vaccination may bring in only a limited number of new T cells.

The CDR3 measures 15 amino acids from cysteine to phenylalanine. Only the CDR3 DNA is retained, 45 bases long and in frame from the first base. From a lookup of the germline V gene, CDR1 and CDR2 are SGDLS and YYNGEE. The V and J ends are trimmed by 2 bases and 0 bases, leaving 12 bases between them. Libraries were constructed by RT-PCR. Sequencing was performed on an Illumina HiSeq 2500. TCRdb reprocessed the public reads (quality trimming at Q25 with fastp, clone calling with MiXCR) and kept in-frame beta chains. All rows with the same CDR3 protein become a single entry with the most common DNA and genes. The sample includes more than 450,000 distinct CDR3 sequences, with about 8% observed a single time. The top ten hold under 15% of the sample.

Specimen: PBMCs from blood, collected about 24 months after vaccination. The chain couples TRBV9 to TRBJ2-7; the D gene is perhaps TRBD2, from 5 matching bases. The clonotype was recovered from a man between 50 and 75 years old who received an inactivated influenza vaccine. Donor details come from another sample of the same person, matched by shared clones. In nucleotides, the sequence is TGTGCCAGCAGCGTTGGAACAGACTACTCCTACGAGCAGTACTTC. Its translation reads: CASSVGTDYSYEQYF.